This TCR beta chain was sequenced in a study of CD8 T cells in Susac syndrome. Random hexamers primed reverse transcription of about 0.45 to 1 ug RNA. TCRdb re-called the immunoSEQ multiplex PCR reads with MiXCR, one entry per CDR3 protein. The profile covers around 100,000 distinct CDR3 sequences, with 95% appearing a single time and approximately 0.33% taken by the ten largest. Material: CD8+ T cells from PBMCs. This clonotype was sampled from a human donor with Susac syndrome.

The CDR3 protein is CASGPGLEGYEQYF. Here the CDR3 DNA reads TGTGCCAGCGGACCGGGACTAGAGGGGTACGAGCAGTACTTC. V is TRBV7-6 and J is TRBJ2-7; 8 bases are shared with TRBD2. The germline CDR1 and CDR2 sequences are SGHVS and FNYEAQ. V trimming: 8 bases; J trimming: 4 bases; junction bases outside the gene matches: 10. This CDR3 has 14 amino acids.